The clone carrying this T cell receptor beta chain was recorded only once. The antigen is unknown. The data stem from a study of T cell repertoires in cytomegalovirus infection. Study-wide context: Peptides in the study included HLA-C-restricted and HLA-B-restricted CMV epitopes. An indication of both CMV infection and matching HLA type came from public TCR beta signatures.

The CDR3 sequence is 17 residues long. The trim removed 0 bases at V and 4 bases at J, leaving 6 bases unmatched. Germline CDR1 SGHRS, CDR2 YFSETQ. Overall study findings and caveats: HLA-C-restricted CMV clonotypes gave the most frequent clonotype in two of eight donors.

Each CDR3 protein gets one entry after TCRdb re-called the reads with MiXCR. The sample has around 570,000 distinct CDR3 sequences; under 45% are singletons. The V call is TRBV5-1, the J call TRBJ2-5, with 13 bases identical to TRBD2. The source material was cultured PBMCs, sampled from culture after CMV antigen stimulation. The sequence was obtained from a human donor in good health (CMV status not recorded). Some clones in this sample may be carry-over from other donors' samples. The CDR3 nucleotides read TGCGCCAGCAGCTTGGGCGGACTAGCGGGGGATGGAGAGACCCAGTACTTC. Translating gives CASSLGGLAGDGETQYF.